In its sample, the clone carrying this TCR beta chain was seen a few times. This specimen belongs to a study of blood T cell repertoires in COVID-19. The CDR3 has 13 residues. The V end was cut by 7 bases, the J end by 7 bases, with 11 bases between. Profiling relied on immunoSEQ multiplex PCR, and the TCRdb table lists in-frame clones only, not all of them. This table holds some 300,000 clones, around 86% found once. V and J are TRBV12-3 or TRBV12-4 and TRBJ1-6; D possibly corresponds to TRBD1 (6 bases). This receptor was identified in a man between 25 and 39 years old who had recovered from COVID-19. Specimen: PBMCs or T cells enriched from blood (not recorded which). DNA for the CDR3: TGTGCCAGCAATAGGGGGTTAAATTCACCCCTCCACTTT. Translation gives CASNRGLNSPLHF.